The 21 T cell receptor beta chains presented below share a single source sample, sequenced in a study of response to subunit inactivated influenza vaccine. From the RT-PCR reads, TCRdb called clonotypes with MiXCR, one entry per CDR3 protein. The sample lists hundreds of thousands of distinct CDR3 sequences, about 25% occurring once. The sample in question was CD4+ T cells sorted from PBMCs, obtained more than 4 days after vaccination. These receptors came from a man aged 50-60 years who received an inactivated influenza vaccine.

J is TRBJ2-2 and V is TRBV6-1; D is possibly TRBD1 (6 bases). CDR3 length: 17 amino acids. V was cut by 6 bases and J by 2 bases, with 19 bases left in between. CDR1 is MNHNS, CDR2 SASEGT, per germline. CDR3 DNA sequence: TGTGCCAGCAGACCCTCGACAGGCCCCACTAACACCGGGGAGCTGTTTTTT. Residues: CASRPSTGPTNTGELFF.

This clonotype has a handful of counts. The chain links TRBV20-1 to TRBJ1-1, with D perhaps matching TRBD1 (5 bases). The CDR3 length is 18 residues. V lost 2 bases to trimming and J lost 2 bases, with 24 bases between them. Germline V gene sequence: CDR1 DFQATT, CDR2 SNEGSKA (reference sequence). The CDR3 DNA reads as TGCAGTGCTAGACCGAGCTACTTGGAGAGGGGACCAAACACTGAAGCTTTCTTT. Amino acids: CSARPSYLERGPNTEAFF.

This clonotype was seen more than once but under ten times. This rearrangement joins TRBV7-2 to TRBJ1-2; 8 bases map to TRBD1. The CDR3 covers 13 residues. CDR1 and CDR2 (germline): SGHTA, FQGNSA. The V gene end was trimmed by 5 bases and the J gene end by 8 bases; junction bases not matched to a gene: 7. This CDR3 is CASSPGTGLGYTF. Written as DNA, the CDR3 is TGTGCCAGCAGCCCAGGGACAGGTTTGGGCTACACCTTC. The variable domain in full, completed from reference TRBV7-2 and TRBJ1-2, reads GAGVSQSPSNKVTEKGKDVELRCDPISGHTALYWYRQSLGQGLEFLIYFQGNSAPDKSGLPSDRFSAERTGGSVSTLTIQRTQQEDSAVYLCASSPGTGLGYTFGSGTRLTVV.

Only a few counts were recorded for this clonotype. This chain links TRBV20-1 with TRBJ1-2; D remains unclear. CDR1 and CDR2 (germline): DFQATT, SNEGSKA (reference sequence). V was trimmed by 2 bases and J by 3 bases, leaving 10 bases between them. The CDR3 is 13 residues long. As DNA, the CDR3 is TGCAGTGCTAGACTGCACAGTGACTATGGCTACACCTTC. Encoded protein: CSARLHSDYGYTF.

The chain joins TRBV6-5 to TRBJ2-3; 9 bases fit TRBD2. V was pared by 2 bases and J by 6 bases, with 6 bases of the junction left unmatched. This CDR3 contains 15 residues. Germline CDR1 reads MNHEY; CDR2 reads SVGAGI. The CDR3 loop is CASSYAGGRTDTQYF. CDR3 bases: TGTGCCAGCAGTTACGCGGGAGGGCGTACGGATACGCAGTATTTT.

The J gene is TRBJ2-1, the V gene TRBV6-2 or TRBV6-3; no clear D gene. The germline gives CDR1 MNHEY, CDR2 SVGEGT. This CDR3 spans 14 amino acids. V lost 5 bases and J lost 0, with 8 bases in between. For the CDR3, the DNA is TGTGCCAGCAGTCCCGTAAGCTCCTACAATGAGCAGTTCTTC. Protein sequence: CASSPVSSYNEQFF.

This clonotype showed up just a few times. V usage is TRBV7-2 and J usage is TRBJ2-7; 7 nucleotides align to TRBD1. The CDR3 extends over 16 amino acids. Germline values: CDR1 SGHTA, CDR2 FQGNSA. Trimming cost V 3 bases and J 2 bases; bases outside gene matches: 10. CDR3 region: CASSLGRQGDPYEQYF. CDR3 coding DNA: TGTGCCAGCAGCTTGGGCAGACAGGGTGACCCCTACGAGCAGTACTTC. The full variable domain, its missing parts supplied by reference TRBV7-2 and TRBJ2-7, is GAGVSQSPSNKVTEKGKDVELRCDPISGHTALYWYRQSLGQGLEFLIYFQGNSAPDKSGLPSDRFSAERTGGSVSTLTIQRTQQEDSAVYLCASSLGRQGDPYEQYFGPGTRLTVT.

This clonotype was seen a handful of times. V and J are TRBV20-1 and TRBJ1-2; D call uncertain. Germline loops: CDR1 DFQATT, CDR2 SNEGSKA (reference sequence). V was clipped by 0 bases and J by 5 bases, with 16 bases between them. The CDR3 consists of 15 residues. The CDR3 sequence: CSARDRRQTSYGYTF. In DNA form, the CDR3 reads TGCAGTGCTAGAGATAGGAGGCAGACTTCATATGGCTACACCTTC.

This clonotype was observed a handful of times. The J gene is TRBJ2-7, the V gene TRBV2; D may be TRBD1 (6 bases). With 3 bases removed from V and 2 bases from J, the gap between germline ends came to 11 bases. Germline CDR1 reads SNHLY; CDR2 reads FYNNEI. CDR3 length equals 14 residues. CDR3 nucleotide sequence: TGTGCCAGCAGTGACAGGGGCACACCCTACGAGCAGTACTTC. It codes for CASSDRGTPYEQYF.

This rearrangement joins TRBV14 to TRBJ2-7; TRBD1 matches at 7 bases. Trimming took 1 base from V and 1 from J; bases not matched to a gene: 10. Germline CDR1 is SGHDN and CDR2 is FVKESK. This CDR3 is 17 amino acids long. CDR3 amino acids: CASSQVRKDRISYEQYF. For the CDR3, the DNA is TGTGCCAGCAGCCAAGTTAGGAAGGACAGGATTTCCTACGAGCAGTACTTC.

The V call is TRBV6-2 or TRBV6-3, the J call TRBJ2-7; D possibly corresponds to TRBD1 (6 bases). This CDR3 comprises 15 residues. CDR1 is MNHEY and CDR2 is SVGEGT in the germline V gene. V lost 5 bases and J lost 2, with 16 bases in between. The CDR3, as DNA: TGTGCCAGCAGTAAGGACAGTTCGGTCGCCTACGAGCAGTACTTC. This translates into CASSKDSSVAYEQYF.

Only a few counts were recorded for this clonotype. J is TRBJ1-5 and V is TRBV20-1; D remains ambiguous. Trimming cost V 3 bases and J 3 bases, with 9 bases left between them. Germline-derived CDR1 and CDR2 are DFQATT and SNEGSKA (reference sequence). The length of the CDR3 is 13 residues. Written as DNA, the CDR3 is TGCAGTGCTAGTAGAAGCCCCAATCAGCCCCAGCATTTT. The encoded protein is CSASRSPNQPQHF.

This clonotype was detected a few times. The chain employs TRBV20-1 and TRBJ1-1; 9 bases align to TRBD1. The junction had 3 bases not matched to a gene; V was cut back by 3 bases and J by 7 bases. This CDR3 region has 12 residues. Germline values: CDR1 DFQATT, CDR2 SNEGSKA (reference sequence). The CDR3 DNA reads as TGCAGTGCTAGTGGGACAGGGTTTGAAGCTTTCTTT. Translating gives CSASGTGFEAFF.

This clonotype was seen at least ten times. CDR3 nucleotides: TGCGCCAGCAGTAAGACAGGGTCTCTCGGTTATACGCAGTATTTT. The encoded protein is CASSKTGSLGYTQYF. This rearrangement joins TRBV5-1 to TRBJ2-3; 7 positions match TRBD1. The V segment lost 5 bases and the J segment 7 bases; nucleotides outside the gene matches: 13. Germline V gene lookup returns CDR1 SGHRS and CDR2 YFSETQ. There are 15 residues in the CDR3.

The CDR3, as DNA: TGCAGTGCCCAAAATCCCCGGGACGGGAACACTGAAGCTTTCTTT. This sequence encodes CSAQNPRDGNTEAFF. This sequence joins TRBV20-1 and TRBJ1-1, with a tentative D call TRBD1 (5 bases). Trimming took off 6 bases at V and 1 base at J, with 18 bases between the two ends. Looked up from germline, CDR1 is DFQATT and CDR2 is SNEGSKA (reference sequence). The CDR3 sequence is 15 residues long.

This clonotype was found many times. The genes are TRBV7-2 and TRBJ2-3, with 13 bases identical to TRBD2. Germline CDR1 is SGHTA and CDR2 is FQGNSA. This CDR3 comprises 16 residues. Trimming at V came to 5 bases and at J to 3 bases, leaving 5 bases not matched to a gene. The CDR3 sequence is CASSGTSGGATDTQYF. As DNA, the CDR3 is TGTGCCAGCAGCGGAACTAGCGGGGGGGCGACAGATACGCAGTATTTT.

V and J are TRBV18 and TRBJ2-1; 7 bases are shared with TRBD2. The CDR3 is 15 amino acids. V trimming: 2 bases; J trimming: 5 bases; junction bases outside the gene matches: 6. From germline, CDR1 is KGHSH and CDR2 LQKENI. The CDR3 bases are TGTGCCAGCTCACCAAGGACTAGAGCTGACAATGAGCAGTTCTTC. Translated: CASSPRTRADNEQFF. Together with reference TRBV18 and TRBJ2-1, the CDR3 gives the full variable domain: NAGVMQNPRHLVRRRGQEARLRCSPMKGHSHVYWYRQLPEEGLKFMVYLQKENIIDESGMPKERFSAEFPKEGPSILRIQQVVRGDSAAYFCASSPRTRADNEQFFGPGTRLTVL.

The chain couples TRBV7-2 to TRBJ2-7, with 15 bases identical to TRBD2. The V and J ends lost 5 bases and 7 bases, in that order; junction bases with no gene match: 12. This CDR3 has 17 amino acids. Germline V gene sequence: CDR1 SGHTA, CDR2 FQGNSA. CDR3 region: CASSPGTSGRPPREQYF. The CDR3 nucleotides read TGTGCCAGCAGCCCAGGGACTAGCGGGAGGCCCCCCCGAGAGCAGTACTTC. The full variable domain, rest sourced from reference TRBV7-2 and TRBJ2-7, is GAGVSQSPSNKVTEKGKDVELRCDPISGHTALYWYRQSLGQGLEFLIYFQGNSAPDKSGLPSDRFSAERTGGSVSTLTIQRTQQEDSAVYLCASSPGTSGRPPREQYFGPGTRLTVT.

V and J are TRBV27 and TRBJ2-1, with TRBD2 matching over 7 bases. The CDR3 covers 14 residues. CDR1 MNHEY and CDR2 SMNVEV come from the germline V gene (reference sequence). The trim removed 2 bases at V and 5 bases at J, leaving 3 bases unmatched. The CDR3 DNA follows: TGTGCCAGCAGTTTACAACTAGCGAACAATGAGCAGTTCTTC. It yields the protein CASSLQLANNEQFF.

The chain combines TRBV4-1 with TRBJ2-7; a possible D gene is TRBD1 (6 bases). The CDR3 runs 16 residues. Germline V CDR1 and CDR2: MGHRA, YSYEKL. V lost 0 bases, J lost 6 bases, and 18 bases lay in between. The CDR3 DNA reads TGCGCCAGCAGCCAAGATCTTGCAGGGGTATGGGGCGAGCAGTACTTC. It specifies CASSQDLAGVWGEQYF.

The rearrangement joins TRBV29-1 to TRBJ2-3; D not certain. The V gene lost 0 bases and the J gene lost 4 bases, with 14 bases spanning the gap. The germline V gene has CDR1 SQVTM and CDR2 ANQGSEA. The CDR3 is made up of 15 amino acids. CDR3 loop: CSVEDRPGRPDTQYF. Here the CDR3 DNA reads TGCAGCGTTGAAGATCGTCCGGGCCGGCCAGATACGCAGTATTTT.